Following are 19 T cell receptor beta chains from one sample sequenced in a study of HIV-infected patients and healthy controls (dated by TCRdb to between 2014 and 2016). Library prep was done by 5' RACE. Data came from an Illumina MiSeq. 450 to 500 ng RNA was reverse transcribed with SuperScript III using primers against the alpha and beta constant regions. Separate alpha and beta chain libraries were made by chain-specific third strand synthesis with multiplexing indices. The public sequencing data were trimmed at Q25 with fastp and processed into clonotypes with MiXCR by TCRdb, which kept only in-frame beta chains. Rows with a matching CDR3 protein are joined into one entry that keeps the most common DNA and genes. The sample records around 20,000 distinct CDR3 sequences, roughly 7.9% of which are singletons. Over 20% of the sample belongs to the ten largest clones. After antiretroviral therapy began, follow-up blood was collected from HIV-infected patients roughly three months, about 14 weeks, later. Whole blood was used without cell fractionation, so all unsorted peripheral T cells were reflected in the repertoire.

Sample: blood, taken during antiretroviral therapy. Receptors were obtained from an adult with HIV infection.

This clonotype was detected only once. The chain is built from TRBV20-1 and TRBJ2-1; D perhaps matches TRBD2 (5 bases). This CDR3 region has 15 residues. CDR1 and CDR2 (germline): DFQATT, SNEGSKA (reference sequence). V gave up 0 bases and J gave up 3 bases, with 12 bases separating them. The CDR3 is CSARDSELYYNEQFF. The CDR3 DNA reads TGCAGTGCTAGAGATAGCGAGCTTTACTACAATGAGCAGTTCTTC.

This clonotype has ten or more counts. This rearrangement joins TRBV4-1 to TRBJ2-7; 10 nucleotides line up with TRBD2. The germline V gene has CDR1 MGHRA and CDR2 YSYEKL. This CDR3 is built from 17 residues. V dropped 1 base and J dropped 6; count of bases not matched to a gene: 12. The CDR3 DNA sequence: TGCGCCAGCAGCCAAGTTATGGCTAGCGGGAGCGGAGGCGAGCAGTACTTC. Protein: CASSQVMASGSGGEQYF.

This clonotype showed up many times. V is TRBV25-1 and J is TRBJ2-1; the match to TRBD1 covers 10 bases. Germline V lookup: CDR1 MGHDK, CDR2 SYGVNS. The V and J ends lost 4 bases and 3 bases, in that order; junction bases with no gene match: 3. The CDR3 is made up of 15 amino acids. CDR3 sequence (DNA): TGTGCCAGCAGTGGGTGGACAGGGGGCTACAATGAGCAGTTCTTC. Protein: CASSGWTGGYNEQFF. Variable domain in full (rest from reference TRBV25-1 and TRBJ2-1): EADIYQTPRYLVIGTGKKITLECSQTMGHDKMYWYQQDPGMELHLIHYSYGVNSTEKGDLSSESTVSRIRTEHFPLTLESARPSHTSQYLCASSGWTGGYNEQFFGPGTRLTVL.

Many counts were recorded for this clonotype. The rearrangement links TRBV5-1 to TRBJ2-3; D is undetermined. From germline, CDR1 is SGHRS and CDR2 YFSETQ. Trimming removed 4 bases from V and 0 bases from J, with 15 bases in between. This CDR3 contains 16 residues. CDR3 region: CASSPFSGTSTDTQYF. In nucleotides, the CDR3 is TGCGCCAGCAGCCCATTCAGTGGTACTAGCACAGATACGCAGTATTTT. The full variable domain, rest sourced from reference TRBV5-1 and TRBJ2-3, is KAGVTQTPRYLIKTRGQQVTLSCSPISGHRSVSWYQQTPGQGLQFLFEYFSETQRNKGNFPGRFSGRQFSNSRSEMNVSTLELGDSALYLCASSPFSGTSTDTQYFGPGTRLTVL.

This clonotype has ten or more counts. The chain uses TRBV10-2 and TRBJ2-7, with 10 bases matching TRBD2. The CDR3 loop spans 16 amino acids. Looked up from germline, CDR1 is WSHSY and CDR2 is SAAADI. The V and J ends lost 3 bases and 1 base, in that order; junction bases with no gene match: 6. The chain's CDR3 is CASSDHGTSVSYEQYF. The CDR3 DNA sequence: TGCGCCAGCAGTGATCACGGGACTAGCGTATCCTACGAGCAGTACTTC.

This clonotype has ten or more counts. J is TRBJ2-1 and V is TRBV30; D might be TRBD1 or TRBD2, each matching 5 bases. Trimming stripped 4 bases from V and 3 bases from J, with 13 bases between. This CDR3 has 14 amino acids. Germline CDR1 GTSNPN, CDR2 SVGIG (reference sequence). CDR3 sequence reads: CAWKVGRNYNEQFF. The CDR3 region has the DNA TGTGCCTGGAAAGTGGGACGAAACTACAATGAGCAGTTCTTC. Full variable domain (missing parts from reference TRBV30 and TRBJ2-1): SQTIHQWPATLVQPVGSPLSLECTVEGTSNPNLYWYRQAAGRGLQLLFYSVGIGQISSEVPQNLSASRPQDRQFILSSKKLLLSDSGFYLCAWKVGRNYNEQFFGPGTRLTVL.

This clonotype was observed a few times. The chain combines TRBV12-3 or TRBV12-4 with TRBJ2-2; D unresolved. This CDR3 is built from 11 residues. The germline V and J ends were trimmed by 3 bases and 5 bases, with 1 base remaining between them. The CDR3 DNA reads as TGTGCCAGCAGTTTTACCGGGGAGCTGTTTTTT. It codes for CASSFTGELFF.

This clonotype was seen ten or more times. The rearrangement joins TRBV4-2 to TRBJ2-7; 8 nucleotides agree with TRBD2. Germline V gene lookup returns CDR1 LGHNA and CDR2 YNFKEQ. The CDR3 runs to 14 residues. V shed 4 bases, J shed 7 bases, and the junction held 9 bases outside the gene matches. The CDR3 DNA reads TGTGCCAGCAGCCCCCTCACGGGAGGGCCGGAGCAGTACTTC. Translation gives CASSPLTGGPEQYF.

The table lists this clonotype with a few counts. The V gene is TRBV6-1, the J gene TRBJ1-5; TRBD1 is a possible D gene (6 bases). CDR1 is MNHNS and CDR2 is SASEGT in the germline V gene. Trimming cost V 4 bases and J 4 bases, with 11 bases left between them. This CDR3 comprises 14 residues. In DNA, the CDR3 is TGTGCCAGCAGTGCTCAGGGGCTAAATCAGCCCCAGCATTTT. Amino acid sequence: CASSAQGLNQPQHF.

In its sample, this clonotype was seen many times. The rearrangement uses TRBV6-2 or TRBV6-3 and TRBJ2-2; possibly TRBD2 for D (5 bases). The CDR3 is 15 residues long. V dropped 1 base and J dropped 1 base, with 7 bases sitting between them. Looked up from germline, CDR1 is MNHEY and CDR2 is SVGEGT. CDR3 nucleotide sequence: TGTGCCAGCAGTTACTTAGCGCTGAACACCGGGGAGCTGTTTTTT. It yields the protein CASSYLALNTGELFF.

This clonotype was detected many times. The chain joins TRBV30 to TRBJ1-1; D remains ambiguous. CDR1 and CDR2 (germline): GTSNPN, SVGIG (reference sequence). V dropped 2 bases and J dropped 3 bases, with 10 bases sitting between them. The CDR3 consists of 13 residues. The CDR3 nucleotides read TGTGCCTGGAGTTTCGGGGTTGACACTGAAGCTTTCTTT. Its protein is CAWSFGVDTEAFF.

This clonotype was recorded many times. The J gene is TRBJ2-1, the V gene TRBV5-5; D gene ambiguous. The CDR3 consists of 13 residues. The germline V gene encodes CDR1 SGHKS and CDR2 YYEKEE (reference sequence). V lost 0 bases to trimming and J lost 3 bases, with 4 bases between them. Here the CDR3 reads CASSLGSYNEQFF. CDR3 in DNA: TGTGCCAGCAGCTTGGGCAGCTACAATGAGCAGTTCTTC.

The chain has TRBV5-1 and TRBJ2-5; 7 nucleotides align to TRBD2. CDR1 SGHRS and CDR2 YFSETQ come from the germline V gene. V was pared by 1 base and J by 1 base, with 10 bases of the junction left unmatched. This CDR3 is 17 amino acids long. DNA of the CDR3: TGCGCCAGCAGCTTGAATAGGAGCGGGGTCCTCCAAGAGACCCAGTACTTC. It codes for CASSLNRSGVLQETQYF.

In its sample, this clonotype was seen many times. This chain connects TRBV5-1 to TRBJ2-7; D is ambiguous. Per germline, CDR1 SGHRS and CDR2 YFSETQ. This CDR3 is built from 13 residues. The ends were cut back, 1 base at V and 2 bases at J, with 7 bases in the middle. This CDR3 reads CASSLTEPYEQYF. CDR3 sequence (DNA): TGCGCCAGCAGCTTGACGGAGCCCTACGAGCAGTACTTC.

This clonotype was observed at least ten times. The chain carries TRBV10-3 and TRBJ2-7, with D possibly being TRBD1 (5 bases). Trimming cost V 8 bases and J 5 bases, with 13 bases left between them. Germline values: CDR1 ENHRY, CDR2 SYGVKD. This CDR3 region has 12 residues. CDR3 sequence: CAIAPGMDEQYF. CDR3 coding DNA: TGTGCCATCGCGCCAGGGATGGACGAGCAGTACTTC.

This clonotype was counted at least ten times. The V and J genes are TRBV29-1 and TRBJ2-7; D gene uncertain. Germline V gene data show CDR1 as SQVTM and CDR2 as ANQGSEA. The CDR3 covers 13 residues. V lost 1 base and J lost 0, with 7 bases in between. The CDR3 here is CSVEVAASYEQYF. DNA of the CDR3: TGCAGCGTTGAAGTCGCGGCCTCCTACGAGCAGTACTTC.

This clonotype was detected ten times or more. This chain connects TRBV5-1 to TRBJ2-7; D may be TRBD2 (5 bases). Trimming cost V 6 bases and J 1 base, with 20 bases left between them. The CDR3 loop spans 16 amino acids. Looked up from germline, CDR1 is SGHRS and CDR2 is YFSETQ. CDR3 in amino acids: CASTPSRGLASYEQYF. The CDR3 nucleotides are TGCGCCAGCACCCCCTCCCGAGGCCTAGCTTCCTACGAGCAGTACTTC. The variable domain in full, with the rest retrieved from reference TRBV5-1 and TRBJ2-7, is KAGVTQTPRYLIKTRGQQVTLSCSPISGHRSVSWYQQTPGQGLQFLFEYFSETQRNKGNFPGRFSGRQFSNSRSEMNVSTLELGDSALYLCASTPSRGLASYEQYFGPGTRLTVT.

This clonotype was seen repeatedly, ten times or more. This chain links TRBV18 with TRBJ1-1; maybe TRBD1 (6 bases). This CDR3 is built from 16 residues. V was clipped by 5 bases and J by 3 bases, with 19 bases between them. Germline CDR1 and CDR2: KGHSH and LQKENI. CDR3 in DNA: TGTGCCAGCTCATCGTACTACAGGGTGGGGGACACTGAAGCTTTCTTT. Encoded protein: CASSSYYRVGDTEAFF. Variable domain in full (rest from reference TRBV18 and TRBJ1-1): NAGVMQNPRHLVRRRGQEARLRCSPMKGHSHVYWYRQLPEEGLKFMVYLQKENIIDESGMPKERFSAEFPKEGPSILRIQQVVRGDSAAYFCASSSYYRVGDTEAFFGQGTRLTVV.

J is TRBJ1-2 and V is TRBV7-9; possibly TRBD1 for D (6 bases). The CDR3 is made up of 15 amino acids. The germline CDR1 and CDR2 sequences are SEHNR and FQNEAQ (reference sequence). Trimming removed 0 bases from V and 2 bases from J, with 10 bases in between. Here the CDR3 reads CASSLAGTTNYGYTF. The CDR3 DNA reads as TGTGCCAGCAGCTTAGCCGGGACAACCAACTATGGCTACACCTTC.